These 5 T cell receptor beta chains share one sample of origin, sequenced in a study of prognosis after radiotherapy for stage I lung cancer. Amplicons of TCR beta CDR3 were generated from genomic DNA by two-round multiplex PCR. Every TRBV and TRBJ gene had its own specific primer in first-round PCR. MiXCR, applied by TCRdb to the multiplex PCR reads, yields one record per CDR3 protein. The table records over 20,000 distinct CDR3 sequences, roughly 34% of them present only once. The sequences come from PBMCs, collected before or after stereotactic body radiation therapy (not recorded which). The receptor set was obtained from a donor of 50 years or more with non-small cell lung cancer.

In its sample, this clonotype was seen a few times. Since a far larger clone is one base different, this is likely a read error. The conserved phenylalanine or tryptophan is not found at the CDR3 terminus, so this likely reflects a read error. CDR3 DNA sequence: TGTGCCAGCCTGACGGGGATTCTCTACGAGCAGTACTCC. Its translation: CASLTGILYEQYS. The rearrangement links TRBV6-1 to TRBJ2-7; weak D call: TRBD2 (5 bases). V lost 8 bases and J 3 bases, leaving 14 bases between the germline ends. The CDR3 contains 13 residues. Germline V gene lookup returns CDR1 MNHNS and CDR2 SASEGT.

This clonotype was found many times. This chain uses TRBV6-1 with TRBJ1-1; a possible D gene is TRBD1 (6 bases). Germline loops: CDR1 MNHNS, CDR2 SASEGT. Trimming removed 7 bases from V and 4 bases from J, with 16 bases in between. This CDR3 has 14 amino acids. The CDR3 region is CASIGRTVSTEAFF. In DNA form, the CDR3 reads TGTGCCAGCATCGGCAGGACAGTGAGCACTGAAGCTTTCTTT.

Concerning this clonotype: Since a far larger clone is one base different, this is likely a read error. The CDR3 is CASINQGETQYF. CDR3 coding DNA: TGTGCCAGCATCAATCAAGGGGAGACCCAGTACTTC. The chain joins TRBV6-1 to TRBJ2-5; the D is unclear. CDR3 length: 12 amino acids. Germline CDR1 and CDR2: MNHNS and SASEGT. Trimming took off 7 bases at V and 5 bases at J, with 11 bases between the two ends.

V usage is TRBV20-1 and J usage is TRBJ1-2, with D possibly matching TRBD1 (6 bases). Germline V lookup: CDR1 DFQATT, CDR2 SNEGSKA (reference sequence). The germline V and J ends were trimmed by 1 base and 10 bases, with 22 bases remaining between them. This CDR3 has 15 amino acids. The CDR3 loop is CSARVGGAQGYFYTF. For the CDR3, the DNA is TGCAGTGCTAGAGTGGGGGGGGCGCAAGGCTATTTCTACACCTTC.

This clonotype was detected many times. The CDR3 nucleotides read TGTGCCAGCAGCCTCCCGAGGAACACTGAAGCTTTCTTT. Protein product: CASSLPRNTEAFF. This sequence joins TRBV7-9 and TRBJ1-1; D gene uncertain. The CDR3 loop spans 13 amino acids. Germline CDR1 reads SEHNR; CDR2 reads FQNEAQ (reference sequence). The V end was cut by 5 bases, the J end by 1 base, with 8 bases between.